This TCR beta chain is drawn from a study of blood T cell repertoires in COVID-19. Study processing details: Reference gene primer amplification gave nucleated cell count estimates. The assay was immunoSEQ multiplex PCR, and TCRdb's table has in-frame clones only and misses some. The V and J calls and clone size come from that table; D and trimming were worked out from the DNA. The table records 250,000 to 350,000 clones, around 92% of them present only once. The CDR3 length is 18 residues. CDR1 ENHRY and CDR2 SYGVKD come from the germline V gene. The V end lost 5 bases, the J end lost 3 bases, and 22 bases lay between the germline ends.

The TCR originated in a man younger than 35 who had recovered from COVID-19. The chain has TRBV10-3 and TRBJ1-4; D is perhaps TRBD1 (5 bases). Material for sequencing was peripheral blood. CDR3 amino acids: CAISLTPGGRDSNEKLFF. Written as DNA, the CDR3 is TGTGCCATCAGTCTCACCCCGGGGGGACGGGATTCTAATGAAAAACTGTTTTTT.